This T cell receptor (beta chain) is from a study of cytomegalovirus exposure and HLA in healthy donors. Across the whole study: A preliminary data release comprised around 85 million unique TCRs obtained from HLA-typed donors.

Broader study findings: For most TCR beta V segments, an earlier analysis put the productive rate at about 90% or about 30% of the time.

PCR was performed using 60 Vbeta and 13 Jbeta primers. Assay: immunoSEQ multiplex PCR; the TCRdb copy retains only in-frame clones and omits some. The table records 110,000 to 150,000 clones, around 9.6% of them present only once. CDR1 is MDHEN, CDR2 SYDVKM, per germline. V lost 6 bases, J lost 3 bases, and 11 bases lay in between. The CDR3 is 14 residues long. While unrecorded immune exposures were likely, the donors were nominally healthy when sampled. Regarding this clone: Its antigen is undetermined.

Sequenced material: PBMCs. The chain links TRBV28 to TRBJ1-4; possible D gene TRBD1, 6 bases. The source is a male donor in good health and CMV-seronegative. CDR3 nucleotides: TGTGCCAGCAGCAGGGGCGGATCTAATGAAAAACTGTTTTTT. Its protein product is CASSRGGSNEKLFF. Full variable domain (outside the CDR3, taken from reference TRBV28 and TRBJ1-4): DVKVTQSSRYLVKRTGEKVFLECVQDMDHENMFWYRQDPGLGLRLIYFSYDVKMKEKGDIPEGYSVSREKKERFSLILESASTNQTSMYLCASSRGGSNEKLFFGSGTQLSVL.